This T cell receptor beta chain was captured in a study of CD4+ T cells in melanoma. The CDR3 has 15 amino acids. CDR1 is SGHTA, CDR2 FQGNSA, per germline. Trimming removed 4 bases from V and 3 bases from J; junction bases left unmatched: 3. Profiling relied on immunoSEQ multiplex PCR, and the TCRdb table lists in-frame clones only, not all of them. The data contain around 100,000 clones, 92% of them singletons. The chain uses TRBV7-2 and TRBJ2-1; 10 nucleotides match TRBD2. The sequenced sample consisted of peripheral blood. This clonotype originated in a human donor with melanoma. The CDR3 region is CASSSLAGDYNEQFF. CDR3 sequence (DNA): TGTGCCAGCAGCTCCCTAGCGGGGGACTACAATGAGCAGTTCTTC.